This paragraph reports one T cell receptor beta chain. Its antigen is unidentified. This sample is drawn from a study of cytomegalovirus exposure and HLA in healthy donors. At the level of the study: One earlier analysis, a look at about 179 million T cells, found some 100 million unique TCR beta sequences. Findings of the study overall: The study dropped some indistinguishable V segments, TRBV6-2 and TRBV6-3 among them. The dataset shows that most TCR sequences were rare, while some public TCRs occurred in many donors. In an earlier analysis, in fewer than 700 donors, most V segments appeared productive either ~87% or ~30% of the time.

CDR1 and CDR2 from the germline V gene are SEHNR and FQNEAQ (reference sequence). V lost 4 bases and J 1 base, leaving 4 bases between the germline ends. The CDR3 loop spans 13 amino acids. Primers included in the PCR were 60 Vbeta and 13 Jbeta primers. Profiled with immunoSEQ multiplex PCR; TCRdb holds only in-frame clones, not every one. The sample holds 100,000 to 150,000 clones, about 80% seen once. The receptor comes from a woman in her forties or fifties in good health and CMV-seronegative. Sequenced sample: PBMCs. This chain links TRBV7-9 with TRBJ2-2; no reliable D call. The CDR3 protein is CASSSRNTGELFF. The CDR3 bases are TGTGCCAGCAGCTCCAGGAACACCGGGGAGCTGTTTTTT.